A selection of T cell receptor beta chains follows, all from one sample in a study of blood T cell repertoires in COVID-19. Only in-frame clones appear in the TCRdb table, and some are missing; sequencing was by immunoSEQ multiplex PCR. The sample yields about 190,000 clones, 78% seen once. The source material was PBMCs or T cells enriched from blood (not recorded which). The receptors here all came from a woman in her 50s who had recovered from COVID-19. Both conserved end residues are part of each CDR3. Fields, in order: clone size, J gene, D gene, V gene, CDR3 protein, CDR3 DNA. D genes are given only for firm matches. Size is omitted from some rows. Given values are once, few, many or a class for expanded clones.

size: .
J: TRBJ1-1
D: TRBD1
V: TRBV11-2
CDR3: CASSLEQGFGEAFF
DNA: TGTGCCAGCAGCTTAGAACAGGGGTTCGGAGAAGCTTTCTTT

size: .
J: TRBJ1-2
D: TRBD1
V: TRBV13
CDR3: CASSLGGTEPYGYTF
DNA: TGTGCCAGCAGCTTAGGGGGGACAGAACCTTATGGCTACACCTTC

size: .
J: TRBJ2-1
D: TRBD1
V: TRBV6-5
CDR3: CASRDRAREQFF
DNA: TGTGCCAGCAGGGACAGGGCGAGAGAGCAGTTCTTC

size: .
J: TRBJ2-1
D: TRBD1
V: TRBV19
CDR3: CASSATGGTYNEQFF
DNA: TGTGCCAGTAGTGCCACAGGGGGTACCTACAATGAGCAGTTCTTC

size: .
J: TRBJ2-1
D: TRBD2
V: TRBV24-1
CDR3: CATSGASGSFSTYSYNEQFF
DNA: TGTGCCACCAGTGGGGCTAGCGGGAGCTTCTCTACCTACTCCTACAATGAGCAGTTCTTC

size: many
J: TRBJ2-7
D: TRBD1
V: TRBV9
CDR3: CASSVSTGGMGEQYF
DNA: TGTGCCAGCAGCGTATCGACAGGGGGAATGGGGGAGCAGTACTTC

size: .
J: TRBJ1-2
D: .
V: TRBV5-8
CDR3: CASSYLRENYGYTF
DNA: TGTGCCAGCAGCTATCTTCGGGAGAACTATGGCTACACCTTC

size: .
J: TRBJ2-7
D: TRBD1
V: TRBV20-1
CDR3: CSASRGTGGGEQYF
DNA: TGCAGTGCTAGTCGTGGGACAGGGGGTGGCGAGCAGTACTTC

size: .
J: TRBJ2-2
D: .
V: TRBV3-1/TRBV3-2
CDR3: CASSQVQSGELFF
DNA: TGTGCCAGCAGCCAAGTACAATCCGGGGAGCTGTTTTTT

size: .
J: TRBJ2-7
D: .
V: TRBV2
CDR3: CASSVRYEQYF
DNA: TGTGCCAGCAGTGTGCGGTACGAGCAGTACTTC

size: few
J: TRBJ1-5
D: TRBD1
V: TRBV7-8
CDR3: CASSLNRGDQPQHF
DNA: TGTGCCAGCAGCTTAAACAGGGGAGATCAGCCCCAGCATTTT

size: .
J: TRBJ2-7
D: TRBD1
V: TRBV30
CDR3: CAWSTREGDRGYEQYF
DNA: TGTGCCTGGAGTACACGGGAGGGGGACAGGGGGTACGAGCAGTACTTC

size: .
J: TRBJ2-1
D: TRBD1
V: TRBV6-5
CDR3: CASSYRDRDLNEQFF
DNA: TGTGCCAGCAGTTACAGGGACAGGGACTTGAATGAGCAGTTCTTC

size: .
J: TRBJ1-6
D: .
V: TRBV28
CDR3: CASKSGWYSPLHF
DNA: TGTGCCAGCAAATCAGGGTGGTACTCACCCCTCCACTTT

size: few
J: TRBJ2-7
D: .
V: TRBV3-1/TRBV3-2
CDR3: CASSGLWTYEQYF
DNA: TGTGCCAGCAGCGGACTCTGGACCTACGAGCAGTACTTC

size: .
J: TRBJ1-5
D: .
V: TRBV19
CDR3: CASSTLRQPQHF
DNA: TGTGCCAGTAGTACCTTGCGTCAGCCCCAGCATTTT

size: .
J: TRBJ2-7
D: TRBD1
V: TRBV11-1
CDR3: CASRERDRVPPGEQYF
DNA: TGTGCCAGCAGAGAACGGGACAGAGTCCCTCCTGGCGAGCAGTACTTC

size: once
J: TRBJ2-2
D: .
V: TRBV3-1/TRBV3-2
CDR3: CASSHRGGTGELFF
DNA: TGTGCCAGCAGCCACAGGGGAGGGACCGGGGAGCTGTTTTTT

size: .
J: TRBJ1-1
D: TRBD1
V: TRBV28
CDR3: CASSPGDRVPEAFF
DNA: TGTGCCAGCAGTCCGGGGGACAGGGTACCTGAAGCTTTCTTT

size: .
J: TRBJ2-7
D: .
V: TRBV2
CDR3: CASSAGYEQYF
DNA: TGTGCCAGCAGTGCGGGCTACGAGCAGTACTTC

size: .
J: TRBJ2-7
D: TRBD1
V: TRBV6-5
CDR3: CASSSSTRGRYEQYF
DNA: TGTGCCAGCAGCTCCTCCACCAGGGGGCGCTACGAGCAGTACTTC

size: .
J: TRBJ2-6
D: TRBD1
V: TRBV27
CDR3: CASRFTGTGFSGANVLTF
DNA: TGTGCCAGCAGATTTACCGGGACAGGGTTTTCTGGGGCCAACGTCCTGACTTTC

size: .
J: TRBJ1-1
D: TRBD1
V: TRBV18
CDR3: CASSPQTGGAEAFF
DNA: TGTGCCAGCTCACCCCAGACAGGGGGAGCTGAAGCTTTCTTT